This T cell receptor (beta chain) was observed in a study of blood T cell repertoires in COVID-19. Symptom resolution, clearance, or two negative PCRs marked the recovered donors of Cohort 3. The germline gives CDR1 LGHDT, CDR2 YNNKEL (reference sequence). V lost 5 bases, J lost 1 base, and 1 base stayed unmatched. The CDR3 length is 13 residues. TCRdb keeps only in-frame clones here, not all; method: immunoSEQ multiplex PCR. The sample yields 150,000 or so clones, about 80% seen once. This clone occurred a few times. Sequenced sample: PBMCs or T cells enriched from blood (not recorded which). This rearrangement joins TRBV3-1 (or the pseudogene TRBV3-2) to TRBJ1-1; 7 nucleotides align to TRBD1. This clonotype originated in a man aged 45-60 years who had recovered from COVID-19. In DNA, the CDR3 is TGTGCCAGCAGCTGGACAGGGAACACTGAAGCTTTCTTT. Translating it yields CASSWTGNTEAFF.